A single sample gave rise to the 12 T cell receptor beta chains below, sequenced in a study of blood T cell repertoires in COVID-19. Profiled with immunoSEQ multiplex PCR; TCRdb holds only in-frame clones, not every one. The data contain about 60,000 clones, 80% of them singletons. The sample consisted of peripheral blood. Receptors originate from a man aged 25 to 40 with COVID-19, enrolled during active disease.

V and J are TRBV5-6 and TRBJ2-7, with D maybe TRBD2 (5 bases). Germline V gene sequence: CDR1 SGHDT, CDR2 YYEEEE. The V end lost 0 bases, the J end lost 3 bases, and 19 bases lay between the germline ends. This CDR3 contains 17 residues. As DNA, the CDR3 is TGTGCCAGCAGCTTGGCCGGGGTCGCGCCGCATGACTACGAGCAGTACTTC. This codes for CASSLAGVAPHDYEQYF. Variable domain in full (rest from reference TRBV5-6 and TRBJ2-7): DAGVTQSPTHLIKTRGQQVTLRCSPKSGHDTVSWYQQALGQGPQFIFQYYEEEERQRGNFPDRFSGHQFPNYSSELNVNALLLGDSALYLCASSLAGVAPHDYEQYFGPGTRLTVT.

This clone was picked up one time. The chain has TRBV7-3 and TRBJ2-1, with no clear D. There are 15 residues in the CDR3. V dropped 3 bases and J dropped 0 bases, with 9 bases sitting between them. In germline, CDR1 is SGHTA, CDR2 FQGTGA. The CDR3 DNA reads TGTGCCAGCAGCTTCCGAGCCGGCTCCTACAATGAGCAGTTCTTC. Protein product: CASSFRAGSYNEQFF.

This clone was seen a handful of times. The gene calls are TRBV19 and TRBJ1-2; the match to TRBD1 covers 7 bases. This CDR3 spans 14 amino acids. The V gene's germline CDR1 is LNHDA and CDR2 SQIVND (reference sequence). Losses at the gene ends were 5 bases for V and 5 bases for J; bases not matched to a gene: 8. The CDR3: CASSRGRGIYGYTF. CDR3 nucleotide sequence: TGTGCCAGTAGTCGTGGCAGGGGGATATATGGCTACACCTTC.

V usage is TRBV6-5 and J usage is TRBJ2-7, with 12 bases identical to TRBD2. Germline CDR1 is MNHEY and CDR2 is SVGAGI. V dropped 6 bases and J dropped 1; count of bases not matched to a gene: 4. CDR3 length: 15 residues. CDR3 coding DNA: TGTGCCAGCAGATCTACTAGCGGGGGGTCCTACGAGCAGTACTTC. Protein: CASRSTSGGSYEQYF.

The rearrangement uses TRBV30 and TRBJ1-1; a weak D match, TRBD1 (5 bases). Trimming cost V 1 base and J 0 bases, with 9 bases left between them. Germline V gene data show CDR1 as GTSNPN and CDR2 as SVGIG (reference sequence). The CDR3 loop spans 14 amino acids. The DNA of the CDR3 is TGTGCCTGGAGTGAGACAGCCCTGAACACTGAAGCTTTCTTT. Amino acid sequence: CAWSETALNTEAFF.

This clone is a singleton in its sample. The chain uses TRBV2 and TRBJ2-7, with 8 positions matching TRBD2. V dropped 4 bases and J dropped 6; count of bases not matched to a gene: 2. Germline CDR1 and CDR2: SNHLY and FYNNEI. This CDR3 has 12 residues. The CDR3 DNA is TGTGCCAGCAGTGGGAGCGGGGGCGAGCAGTACTTC. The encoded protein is CASSGSGGEQYF.

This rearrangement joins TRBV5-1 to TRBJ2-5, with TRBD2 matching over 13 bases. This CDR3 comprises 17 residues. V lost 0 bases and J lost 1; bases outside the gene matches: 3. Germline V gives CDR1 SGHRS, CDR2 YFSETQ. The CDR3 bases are TGCGCCAGCAGCTTGGCCGGGACTAGCGGGACCCAAGAGACCCAGTACTTC. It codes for CASSLAGTSGTQETQYF.

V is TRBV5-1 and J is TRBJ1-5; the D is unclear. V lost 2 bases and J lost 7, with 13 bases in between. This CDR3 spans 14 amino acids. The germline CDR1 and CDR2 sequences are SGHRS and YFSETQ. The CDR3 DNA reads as TGCGCCAGCAGCTTAGATTCGGGAGGACAGCCCCAGCATTTT. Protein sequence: CASSLDSGGQPQHF.

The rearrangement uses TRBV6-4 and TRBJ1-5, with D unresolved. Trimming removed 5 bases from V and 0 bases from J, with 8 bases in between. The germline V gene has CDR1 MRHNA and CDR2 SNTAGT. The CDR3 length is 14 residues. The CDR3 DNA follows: TGTGCCAGCAGTTCAACACCTAGCAATCAGCCCCAGCATTTT. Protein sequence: CASSSTPSNQPQHF.

The CDR3 protein is CASSFGVGRTEAFF. The CDR3 nucleotides are TGTGCCAGCAGCTTCGGGGTGGGCAGGACTGAAGCTTTCTTT. The rearrangement links TRBV7-9 to TRBJ1-1; D ambiguous. Trimming stripped 3 bases from V and 5 bases from J, with 13 bases between. This CDR3 has 14 amino acids. The germline V gene encodes CDR1 SEHNR and CDR2 FQNEAQ (reference sequence).

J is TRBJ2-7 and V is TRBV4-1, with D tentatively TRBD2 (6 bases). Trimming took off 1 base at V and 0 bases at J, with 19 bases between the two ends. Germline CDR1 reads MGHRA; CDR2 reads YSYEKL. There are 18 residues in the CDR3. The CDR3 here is CASSQGFGSFFSSYEQYF. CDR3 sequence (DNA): TGCGCCAGCAGCCAAGGGTTCGGGAGTTTTTTTAGCTCCTACGAGCAGTACTTC.

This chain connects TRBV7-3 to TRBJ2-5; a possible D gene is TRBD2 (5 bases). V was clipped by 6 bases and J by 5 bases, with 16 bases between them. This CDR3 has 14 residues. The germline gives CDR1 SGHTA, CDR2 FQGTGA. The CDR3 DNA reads TGTGCCAGCAGTACACGGGGTTCTCTGGAGACCCAGTACTTC. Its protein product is CASSTRGSLETQYF.